This T cell receptor (beta chain) was found in a study of blood T cell repertoires in COVID-19. The wider study: COVID-19 samples collected from the United States, Italy and Spain covered acute and convalescent phases. T cells, B-cell-depleted T cells, or PBMCs provided the cDNA or gDNA that served as material.

In the source study's methods: Nucleated cell number was recorded as an estimate derived from reference gene primer amplification. The protocol was immunoSEQ multiplex PCR, while the TCRdb copy is restricted to in-frame clones and leaves out a portion. V and J calls plus clone size are reproduced from that table; the DNA served to infer D and trimming. Of 55,000 to 85,000 clones in the sample, 86% were seen once. The length of the CDR3 is 15 residues. V lost 2 bases, J lost 4 bases, and 7 bases stayed unmatched. The germline V gene encodes CDR1 MNHEY and CDR2 SMNVEV (reference sequence). The chain links TRBV27 to TRBJ1-1; 7 positions agree with TRBD1. What was sequenced was peripheral blood. The source is a human donor in a cohort sampled during active COVID-19. The CDR3 DNA is TGTGCCAGCAGTTTAGAGGGGGCCGGATCCACTGAAGCTTTCTTT. This translates into CASSLEGAGSTEAFF.